Following are 24 T cell receptor beta chains from one sample sequenced in a study of T cells in Graves' hyperthyroidism and ophthalmopathy. The TCR beta CDR3 regions underwent amplification using RNA transcripts as the source. RT-PCR in the first round (using the HTBI primer set) targeted the TCR CDR3. Each CDR3 protein is one row after TCRdb ran MiXCR on the multiplex PCR reads. The sample yields approximately 740,000 distinct CDR3 sequences, around 15% seen once. The sequenced sample consisted of blood. Receptors were obtained from a woman aged 18-30 years with Graves' hyperthyroidism.

This clonotype appeared many times. The V call is TRBV28, the J call TRBJ1-5; 9 bases map to TRBD1. V lost 5 bases, J lost 3 bases, and 2 bases stayed unmatched. CDR1 is MDHEN, CDR2 SYDVKM, per germline. The length of the CDR3 is 14 residues. CDR3 sequence: CASSHRGPNQPQHF. In DNA, the CDR3 is TGTGCCAGCAGTCACAGGGGGCCCAATCAGCCCCAGCATTTT.

The chain carries TRBV6-1 and TRBJ2-2; possibly TRBD1 for D (5 bases). The CDR3 spans 14 residues. Looked up from germline, CDR1 is MNHNS and CDR2 is SASEGT. Trimming shortened V by 6 bases and J by 4 bases, and 12 bases separated the two germline ends. As DNA, the CDR3 is TGTGCCAGCAGATACCGCGACAGCACCGGGGAGCTGTTTTTT. As protein: CASRYRDSTGELFF.

This clonotype has a count of ten or more. The chain is built from TRBV11-3 and TRBJ1-1; no reliable D call. Germline V gives CDR1 SGHNT, CDR2 YENEEA. This CDR3 has 13 amino acids. V was trimmed by 5 bases and J by 4 bases, leaving 11 bases between them. CDR3 nucleotides: TGTGCCAGCAGCCCAGCCGCGGGCACTGAAGCTTTCTTT. It codes for CASSPAAGTEAFF.

This clonotype appeared a few times. The V gene is TRBV5-4, the J gene TRBJ2-1, with 10 positions matching TRBD2. Germline CDR1 SGHNT, CDR2 YYREEE (reference sequence). The junction had 11 bases not matched to a gene; V was cut back by 4 bases and J by 7 bases. The CDR3 is 16 residues long. CDR3 in amino acids: CASSPQAGGEKNEQFF. The CDR3 nucleotides read TGTGCCAGCAGCCCTCAAGCGGGAGGGGAAAAGAATGAGCAGTTCTTC.

There are many counts of this clonotype. The chain recombines TRBV7-9 with TRBJ2-7, with 11 bases identical to TRBD2. The V segment lost 4 bases and the J segment 5 bases; nucleotides outside the gene matches: 7. Germline V gene sequence: CDR1 SEHNR, CDR2 FQNEAQ (reference sequence). This CDR3 is 15 amino acids long. This chain's CDR3 is CASSYLAGGGDEQYF. For the CDR3, the DNA is TGTGCCAGCAGCTATCTAGCGGGAGGTGGCGACGAGCAGTACTTC.

The gene calls are TRBV5-1 and TRBJ2-3; D is unresolved. This CDR3 has 15 amino acids. Germline V CDR1 and CDR2: SGHRS, YFSETQ. V lost 4 bases and J lost 4, with 16 bases in between. Here the CDR3 reads CASSENPDVADTQYF. CDR3 bases: TGCGCCAGCAGCGAAAACCCGGACGTAGCAGATACGCAGTATTTT.

This clonotype came up a few times. The chain recombines TRBV12-5 with TRBJ2-1, with 8 nucleotides matching TRBD2. Germline assignment: CDR1 LGHNT and CDR2 FRNRAP. J was trimmed by 0 bases and V by 5 bases; bases with no gene match: 12. This CDR3 has 18 residues. In nucleotides, the CDR3 is TGTGCTAGTGGTATGGGACTAGTGGGAGTGAGCTCCTACAATGAGCAGTTCTTC. It codes for CASGMGLVGVSSYNEQFF.

The chain uses TRBV29-1 and TRBJ2-7, with a tentative D call TRBD1 (6 bases). This CDR3 region has 14 residues. Trimming stripped 2 bases from V and 3 bases from J, with 14 bases between. The germline gives CDR1 SQVTM, CDR2 ANQGSEA. The CDR3 loop reads CSVETPEQGYEQYF. DNA for the CDR3: TGCAGCGTTGAAACGCCAGAACAGGGCTACGAGCAGTACTTC.

There are many counts of this clonotype. V usage is TRBV29-1 and J usage is TRBJ2-1; the D gene is possibly TRBD2 (6 bases). Germline V gives CDR1 SQVTM, CDR2 ANQGSEA. The length of the CDR3 is 15 residues. V was cut by 7 bases and J by 7 bases, with 23 bases left in between. CDR3 sequence: CSGWGEDGSSNEQFF. The CDR3, as DNA: TGCAGCGGTTGGGGGGAGGACGGATCGAGTAATGAGCAGTTCTTC.

Concerning this clonotype: A much larger clone differs by one base, so this may be a read error. The V gene is TRBV29-1, the J gene TRBJ1-1; no clear D gene. Trimming cost V 8 bases and J 0 bases, with 16 bases left between them. The CDR3 has 14 residues. Germline CDR1 is SQVTM and CDR2 is ANQGSEA. CDR3 nucleotides: TGCAGCATTGTCCGACCGGGTATGAACACTGAAGCTTTCTTT. It encodes CSIVRPGMNTEAFF.

In this sample, this clonotype turned up many times. The chain has TRBV7-2 and TRBJ2-1, with D perhaps matching TRBD2 (6 bases). The V gene lost 5 bases and the J gene lost 4 bases, with 18 bases spanning the gap. Germline V lookup: CDR1 SGHTA, CDR2 FQGNSA. The CDR3 runs to 16 residues. CDR3 DNA sequence: TGTGCCAGCAGCCTCCATCAGGGACTGACTTACAATGAGCAGTTCTTC. Protein product: CASSLHQGLTYNEQFF.

This clonotype showed up many times. The V and J genes are TRBV11-2 and TRBJ2-7, with TRBD1 matching over 11 bases. CDR1 and CDR2 from the germline V gene are SGHAT and FQNNGV. V was clipped by 2 bases and J by 2 bases; unmatched bases: 17. The CDR3 contains 20 residues. The CDR3 spells CASSLSPFKGRGQGAYEQYF. The DNA for the CDR3 is TGTGCCAGCAGCTTATCTCCTTTTAAGGGCCGGGGACAGGGGGCCTACGAGCAGTACTTC.

This clonotype occurred a few times. The chain links TRBV7-9 to TRBJ2-7, with D tentatively TRBD1 (6 bases). This CDR3 spans 15 amino acids. Deletions cut 0 bases from V and 3 bases from J, with 12 bases between. Germline V gene lookup returns CDR1 SEHNR and CDR2 FQNEAQ (reference sequence). The CDR3 region has the DNA TGTGCCAGCAGCTTAGCCCCGGACAGCATCTACGAGCAGTACTTC. Translation gives CASSLAPDSIYEQYF. Full variable domain (missing parts from reference TRBV7-9 and TRBJ2-7): DTGVSQNPRHKITKRGQNVTFRCDPISEHNRLYWYRQTLGQGPEFLTYFQNEAQLEKSRLLSDRFSAERPKGSFSTLEIQRTEQGDSAMYLCASSLAPDSIYEQYFGPGTRLTVT.

This sequence joins TRBV6-5 and TRBJ1-6, with 8 nucleotides matching TRBD1. CDR3 length equals 18 residues. Germline loops: CDR1 MNHEY, CDR2 SVGAGI. Trimming at V came to 2 bases and at J to 5 bases, leaving 11 bases not matched to a gene. This CDR3 reads CASSYRLTGAKNNSPLHF. Written as DNA, the CDR3 is TGTGCCAGCAGTTACCGACTGACAGGGGCCAAGAATAATTCACCCCTCCACTTT.

The chain employs TRBV20-1 and TRBJ2-5; D may be TRBD1 (5 bases). The V end lost 1 base, the J end lost 7 bases, and 22 bases lay between the germline ends. This CDR3 is built from 16 residues. Germline assignment: CDR1 DFQATT and CDR2 SNEGSKA (reference sequence). DNA for the CDR3: TGCAGTGCTAGAGGTGGCGGCAGGGCCAATAGGGGGACCCAGTACTTC. Translation gives CSARGGGRANRGTQYF.

The table lists this clonotype with many counts. The chain links TRBV20-1 to TRBJ1-2, with a weak D call TRBD1 (5 bases). The CDR3 contains 14 residues. Germline V gene sequence: CDR1 DFQATT, CDR2 SNEGSKA (reference sequence). V lost 3 bases and J 0 bases, leaving 11 bases between the germline ends. As DNA, the CDR3 is TGCAGTGCTAGGACGGGGGAGACTAACTATGGCTACACCTTC. Translation: CSARTGETNYGYTF.

There are many counts of this clonotype. This chain joins TRBV20-1 and TRBJ2-1; possibly TRBD2 for D (6 bases). This CDR3 comprises 15 residues. Trimming stripped 0 bases from V and 3 bases from J, with 12 bases between. From germline, CDR1 is DFQATT and CDR2 SNEGSKA (reference sequence). CDR3 sequence (DNA): TGCAGTGCTAGAGATGACATGGGGGGCTACAATGAGCAGTTCTTC. Its translation is CSARDDMGGYNEQFF.

Of note for this clonotype: One end of the junction varies from germline; a read error may be responsible. CDR3 nucleotide sequence: TGTGCCGGCAGGGGTGGAGATGGCTACACCTTC. Amino acids: CAGRGGDGYTF. J is TRBJ1-2 and V is TRBV28; D perhaps matches TRBD1 (6 bases). Germline assignment: CDR1 MDHEN and CDR2 SYDVKM. The CDR3 sequence is 11 residues long.

This clonotype appeared a few times. The V and J genes are TRBV7-3 and TRBJ2-7; TRBD1 or TRBD2 may be the D gene (5 bases each). Germline loops: CDR1 SGHTA, CDR2 FQGTGA. V lost 5 bases to trimming and J lost 0 bases, with 20 bases between them. The CDR3 runs to 17 residues. The CDR3 nucleotides read TGTGCCAGCAGCCCACCTGGGACCAGGACCTACTCCTACGAGCAGTACTTC. Translating it yields CASSPPGTRTYSYEQYF.

This clonotype was counted many times. This chain links TRBV20-1 with TRBJ1-1; D might be TRBD1 (6 bases). The CDR3 has 11 amino acids. Germline-derived CDR1 and CDR2 are DFQATT and SNEGSKA (reference sequence). V shed 3 bases and J shed 11 bases, with 13 bases lying between them. The CDR3 region is CSARGAGLAFF. The CDR3 DNA reads TGCAGTGCTAGGGGGGCCGGACTTGCTTTCTTT.

There are a few counts of this clonotype. The V gene is TRBV4-1, the J gene TRBJ1-2, with D perhaps TRBD1 (6 bases). CDR3 size: 12 residues. V lost 6 bases to trimming and J lost 6 bases, with 11 bases between them. Germline V gene sequence: CDR1 MGHRA, CDR2 YSYEKL. The CDR3 bases are TGCGCCAGCAGGACAGGTGGAGATGGCTACACCTTC. It translates to CASRTGGDGYTF.

The table lists this clonotype with a few counts. The chain uses TRBV4-1 and TRBJ2-7; 9 nucleotides align to TRBD2. Losses at the gene ends were 2 bases for V and 4 bases for J; bases not matched to a gene: 9. CDR3 size: 16 residues. Germline V gives CDR1 MGHRA, CDR2 YSYEKL. CDR3 nucleotide sequence: TGCGCCAGCAGCCAACAAGTAAGCGGGGGGAGGTACGAGCAGTACTTC. It yields the protein CASSQQVSGGRYEQYF.

The V and J genes are TRBV5-1 and TRBJ2-2; 10 nucleotides match TRBD2. V gave up 0 bases and J gave up 2 bases; unmatched junction bases: 4. This CDR3 region has 17 residues. The germline V gene has CDR1 SGHRS and CDR2 YFSETQ. The CDR3 coding sequence is TGCGCCAGCAGCTTGGCCCGGACTAGCGGCAACACCGGGGAGCTGTTTTTT. Its protein is CASSLARTSGNTGELFF.

The rearrangement links TRBV7-9 to TRBJ1-2, with D possibly TRBD1 on 6 matching bases. Germline CDR1 SEHNR, CDR2 FQNEAQ (reference sequence). This CDR3 spans 13 amino acids. Trimming removed 8 bases at V and 5 bases at J, with 15 bases between. CDR3 region: CASQEGVPYGYTF. CDR3 bases: TGTGCCAGCCAGGAGGGGGTCCCATATGGCTACACCTTC.